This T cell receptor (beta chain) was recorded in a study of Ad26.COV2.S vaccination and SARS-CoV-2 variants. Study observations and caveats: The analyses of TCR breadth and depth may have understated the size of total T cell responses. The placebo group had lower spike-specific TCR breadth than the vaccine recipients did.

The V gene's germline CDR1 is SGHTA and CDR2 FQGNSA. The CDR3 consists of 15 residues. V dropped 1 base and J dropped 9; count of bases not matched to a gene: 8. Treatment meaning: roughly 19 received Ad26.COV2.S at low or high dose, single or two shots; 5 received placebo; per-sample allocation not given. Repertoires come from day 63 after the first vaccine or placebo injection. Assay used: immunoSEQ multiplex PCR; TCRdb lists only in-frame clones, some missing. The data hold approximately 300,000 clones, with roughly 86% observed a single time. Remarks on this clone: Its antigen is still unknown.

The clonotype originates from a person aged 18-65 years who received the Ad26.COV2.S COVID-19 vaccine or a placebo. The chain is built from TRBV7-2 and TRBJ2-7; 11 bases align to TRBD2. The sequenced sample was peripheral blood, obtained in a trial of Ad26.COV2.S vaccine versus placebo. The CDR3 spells CASSLDVASGGWQYF. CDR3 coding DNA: TGTGCCAGCAGCTTAGATGTTGCTAGCGGGGGGTGGCAGTACTTC.